This T cell receptor beta chain was identified during a study of control samples from healthy donors and cancer patients. V shed 2 bases and J 0 bases; nucleotides not matched to a gene: 5. The CDR3 extends over 17 amino acids. Germline-derived CDR1 and CDR2 are SEHNR and FQNEAQ (reference sequence). TCRdb's copy holds only in-frame clones and misses some; the assay was immunoSEQ multiplex PCR. The sample holds some 150,000 clones, 94% seen once. V is TRBV7-9 and J is TRBJ1-4, with TRBD1 identical over 8 bases. The sample consisted of blood. The sequence derives from a middle-aged man in good health. The CDR3 spells CASSLRQGAATNEKLFF. In DNA, the CDR3 is TGTGCCAGCAGCTTACGCCAGGGGGCTGCAACTAATGAAAAACTGTTTTTT.